This T cell receptor (beta chain) was recorded in a study of T-cell reconstitution after alpha-beta-depleted transplantation in children (TCRdb year 2016). As for the study more broadly: The study quantitatively tracked T-cell immune reconstitution after TCRalphabeta/CD19-depleted allogeneic hematopoietic cell transplantation in children using TCR repertoire profiling.

The method behind the library was PCR. The data were produced on an Illumina HiSeq 2500. TCR library preparation used molecular barcoding, with unique molecular identifiers applied to normalize quantification of the TCRbeta repertoire. TCRdb reworked the public reads: Q25 trimming with fastp, MiXCR clone assembly, productive beta chains retained. Each entry merges the rows of one CDR3 protein and shows their most common DNA and genes. This sample gives some 300,000 distinct CDR3 sequences in total; approximately 10% of them show up just once. The ten most abundant clones make up around 2.3% of the sample. This clonotype was seen a handful of times. Its specific antigen is unknown. No base quality information exists; no much larger clone differs at one position. V is reduced by 3 bases and J by 1 base, leaving a spacing of 9 bases between them. Spanning cysteine to phenylalanine, the CDR3 consists of 14 amino acids. Solely the CDR3 DNA is kept, with 42 bases framed from the first base. From a lookup of the germline V gene, CDR1 and CDR2 are KGHSH and LQKENI.

The sample was PBMCs from the stem cell graft donor, taken from the stem cell graft. The receptor chain draws on TRBV18 and TRBJ1-1; no D segment can be confidently identified. The receptor comes from a human donor who donated a stem cell graft to a child with acute lymphoblastic leukemia. For the CDR3, the sequence is CASSPGRQNTEAFF. In nucleotides, the sequence is TGTGCCAGCTCACCTGGACGGCAGAACACTGAAGCTTTCTTT. When the CDR3 is completed using the reference TRBV18 and TRBJ1-1 genes on either side, the full variable domain is NAGVMQNPRHLVRRRGQEARLRCSPMKGHSHVYWYRQLPEEGLKFMVYLQKENIIDESGMPKERFSAEFPKEGPSILRIQQVVRGDSAAYFCASSPGRQNTEAFFGQGTRLTVV.